Listed below are T cell receptor beta chains from one sample, sequenced in a study of blood T cell repertoires in COVID-19. Profiling relied on immunoSEQ multiplex PCR, and the TCRdb table lists in-frame clones only, not all of them. The table includes under 200,000 clones, 81% detected once. Sequencing used PBMCs or T cells enriched from blood (not recorded which). The receptors were sampled from a woman aged 40 to 50 with acute COVID-19. Each CDR3 is given with its conserved first and last residue. Fields, in order: clone size, D gene, V gene, J gene, CDR3 protein, CDR3 DNA. A D gene is named only where the DNA matches it firmly. A clone size is listed for some rows: how often the clone was seen (once, few, many), or a class if it is expanded.

clone_size: .; d_call: TRBD2; v_call: TRBV29-1; j_call: TRBJ2-1; cdr3_aa: CSGRSGRVNEQFF; cdr3_nt: TGCAGCGGGCGAAGTGGGAGGGTCAATGAGCAGTTCTTC
clone_size: .; d_call: .; v_call: TRBV30; j_call: TRBJ1-2; cdr3_aa: CAWSGQATYGYTF; cdr3_nt: TGTGCCTGGAGTGGCCAGGCTACCTATGGCTACACCTTC
clone_size: .; d_call: .; v_call: TRBV12-3/TRBV12-4; j_call: TRBJ2-1; cdr3_aa: CASSFRVYEQFF; cdr3_nt: TGTGCCAGCAGTTTCAGGGTCTATGAGCAGTTCTTC
clone_size: .; d_call: TRBD1; v_call: TRBV19; j_call: TRBJ1-5; cdr3_aa: CASSIRTGGGQPQHF; cdr3_nt: TGTGCCAGTAGTATTAGAACAGGGGGCGGTCAGCCCCAGCATTTT
clone_size: .; d_call: .; v_call: TRBV21-1; j_call: TRBJ1-2; cdr3_aa: CASSKARHHRDSYGYTF; cdr3_nt: TGTGCCAGCAGCAAAGCCAGGCATCACCGGGACAGTTATGGCTACACCTTC
clone_size: .; d_call: .; v_call: TRBV19; j_call: TRBJ2-4; cdr3_aa: CASSLRDRESRESAKNIQYF; cdr3_nt: TGTGCCAGTAGTTTACGTGATCGAGAGAGTCGGGAGTCAGCCAAAAACATTCAGTACTTC
clone_size: .; d_call: TRBD1; v_call: TRBV19; j_call: TRBJ1-4; cdr3_aa: CASQDRFASNEKLFF; cdr3_nt: TGTGCCAGCCAGGACAGGTTCGCCTCTAATGAAAAACTGTTTTTT
clone_size: .; d_call: .; v_call: TRBV7-4; j_call: TRBJ2-4; cdr3_aa: CASSLAGFRNIQYF; cdr3_nt: TGTGCCAGCAGCTTAGCCGGGTTCCGAAACATTCAGTACTTC
clone_size: few; d_call: .; v_call: TRBV7-3; j_call: TRBJ2-3; cdr3_aa: CASSPGLLSTDTQYF; cdr3_nt: TGTGCCAGCAGCCCGGGACTCTTAAGCACAGATACGCAGTATTTT
clone_size: .; d_call: .; v_call: TRBV5-1; j_call: TRBJ2-5; cdr3_aa: CASSLGQEVGQYF; cdr3_nt: TGCGCCAGCAGCTTGGGGCAGGAAGTTGGCCAGTACTTC
clone_size: once; d_call: TRBD1; v_call: TRBV14; j_call: TRBJ1-4; cdr3_aa: CASSQANFRTGGAREKLFF; cdr3_nt: TGTGCCAGCAGCCAAGCCAACTTTAGGACAGGGGGCGCTCGGGAAAAACTGTTTTTT
clone_size: .; d_call: .; v_call: TRBV13; j_call: TRBJ2-5; cdr3_aa: CASSLGLAETQYF; cdr3_nt: TGTGCCAGCAGCTTAGGGCTAGCGGAGACCCAGTACTTC
clone_size: .; d_call: .; v_call: TRBV3-1/TRBV3-2; j_call: TRBJ1-6; cdr3_aa: CASSPHGPASSLHF; cdr3_nt: TGTGCCAGCAGCCCTCATGGGCCCGCTTCATCTCTCCACTTT
clone_size: few; d_call: TRBD1; v_call: TRBV12-3/TRBV12-4; j_call: TRBJ1-1; cdr3_aa: CASRGQDYTEAFF; cdr3_nt: TGTGCCAGCAGGGGACAGGACTACACTGAAGCTTTCTTT
clone_size: .; d_call: TRBD1; v_call: TRBV9; j_call: TRBJ2-5; cdr3_aa: CASSPLTGGETQYF; cdr3_nt: TGTGCCAGCAGCCCTCTGACAGGGGGAGAGACCCAGTACTTC
clone_size: .; d_call: TRBD1; v_call: TRBV6-5; j_call: TRBJ2-5; cdr3_aa: CASSYAGQGIETQYF; cdr3_nt: TGTGCCAGCAGTTACGCGGGACAGGGAATCGAGACCCAGTACTTC
clone_size: .; d_call: TRBD1; v_call: TRBV5-4; j_call: TRBJ1-1; cdr3_aa: CASSLMRGLDTEAFF; cdr3_nt: TGTGCCAGCAGCTTGATGAGGGGGCTGGACACTGAAGCTTTCTTT
clone_size: .; d_call: .; v_call: TRBV6-5; j_call: TRBJ1-4; cdr3_aa: CASSYSIGGEKLFF; cdr3_nt: TGTGCCAGCAGTTACTCGATAGGGGGTGAAAAACTGTTTTTT
clone_size: once; d_call: .; v_call: TRBV6-5; j_call: TRBJ2-5; cdr3_aa: CASSRGSRKETQYF; cdr3_nt: TGTGCCAGCAGTCGGGGGTCCAGAAAAGAGACCCAGTACTTC
clone_size: .; d_call: TRBD1; v_call: TRBV5-1; j_call: TRBJ2-5; cdr3_aa: CASSSLYTGGPTQETQYF; cdr3_nt: TGCGCCAGCAGCTCCCTGTACACAGGGGGCCCAACACAAGAGACCCAGTACTTC
clone_size: .; d_call: .; v_call: TRBV27; j_call: TRBJ2-3; cdr3_aa: CATRLVVSTDTQYF; cdr3_nt: TGTGCCACCCGACTAGTTGTTAGCACAGATACGCAGTATTTT
clone_size: .; d_call: TRBD1; v_call: TRBV19; j_call: TRBJ2-4; cdr3_aa: CASSTGQGRAKNIQYF; cdr3_nt: TGTGCCAGTAGTACCGGACAGGGTAGAGCCAAAAACATTCAGTACTTC
clone_size: .; d_call: TRBD1; v_call: TRBV20-1; j_call: TRBJ1-1; cdr3_aa: CSASDRGSSGAFF; cdr3_nt: TGCAGTGCTAGTGACAGGGGAAGTAGTGGAGCTTTCTTT
clone_size: .; d_call: .; v_call: TRBV5-1; j_call: TRBJ1-1; cdr3_aa: CASSLAQVAGTEAFF; cdr3_nt: TGCGCCAGCAGCTTGGCTCAGGTGGCGGGCACTGAAGCTTTCTTT
clone_size: once; d_call: TRBD1; v_call: TRBV20-1; j_call: TRBJ1-5; cdr3_aa: CSAQGDQPQHF; cdr3_nt: TGCAGTGCCCAGGGGGACCAGCCCCAGCATTTT
clone_size: once; d_call: TRBD2; v_call: TRBV5-4; j_call: TRBJ2-2; cdr3_aa: CASSLGFSGSVRTGELFF; cdr3_nt: TGTGCCAGCAGCTTGGGTTTTAGCGGGAGTGTGAGGACCGGGGAGCTGTTTTTT
clone_size: .; d_call: .; v_call: TRBV27; j_call: TRBJ2-1; cdr3_aa: CASRPQGQRDNEQFF; cdr3_nt: TGTGCCAGCAGACCACAGGGACAACGGGACAATGAGCAGTTCTTC
clone_size: .; d_call: TRBD2; v_call: TRBV2; j_call: TRBJ2-5; cdr3_aa: CASSDLAARVGETQYF; cdr3_nt: TGTGCCAGCAGTGATCTAGCGGCAAGGGTGGGTGAGACCCAGTACTTC
clone_size: .; d_call: TRBD2; v_call: TRBV3-1/TRBV3-2; j_call: TRBJ2-1; cdr3_aa: CASSQGLADTYNEQFF; cdr3_nt: TGTGCCAGCAGCCAAGGACTAGCGGATACCTACAATGAGCAGTTCTTC
clone_size: once; d_call: .; v_call: TRBV6-5; j_call: TRBJ2-5; cdr3_aa: CASSYSGRGAGETQYF; cdr3_nt: TGTGCCAGCAGTTACTCCGGCAGGGGGGCGGGGGAGACCCAGTACTTC
clone_size: .; d_call: .; v_call: TRBV6-5; j_call: TRBJ2-1; cdr3_aa: CASSTRSRGEQFF; cdr3_nt: TGTGCCAGCAGTACCCGGTCCCGGGGTGAGCAGTTCTTC
clone_size: .; d_call: .; v_call: TRBV5-1; j_call: TRBJ1-4; cdr3_aa: CASSLVGQTTNEKLFF; cdr3_nt: TGCGCCAGCAGCTTGGTCGGACAGACAACTAATGAAAAACTGTTTTTT
clone_size: .; d_call: TRBD2; v_call: TRBV7-2; j_call: TRBJ2-2; cdr3_aa: CASSLRASGITGELFF; cdr3_nt: TGTGCCAGCAGCTTAAGGGCTAGCGGAATCACCGGGGAGCTGTTTTTT
clone_size: .; d_call: .; v_call: TRBV5-4; j_call: TRBJ2-7; cdr3_aa: CASIGVVGVSIGEQYF; cdr3_nt: TGTGCCAGCATCGGGGTTGTAGGTGTCTCAATAGGCGAGCAGTACTTC
clone_size: .; d_call: TRBD2; v_call: TRBV27; j_call: TRBJ2-1; cdr3_aa: CASRTTGGPGHEQFF; cdr3_nt: TGTGCCAGCAGAACGACGGGAGGGCCGGGTCATGAGCAGTTCTTC
clone_size: .; d_call: .; v_call: TRBV19; j_call: TRBJ2-1; cdr3_aa: CASSPPGSPRNEQFF; cdr3_nt: TGTGCCAGTAGTCCCCCAGGTTCCCCCCGCAATGAGCAGTTCTTC
clone_size: few; d_call: TRBD2; v_call: TRBV6-5; j_call: TRBJ2-1; cdr3_aa: CATVRDYNNEQFF; cdr3_nt: TGTGCCACCGTCCGGGACTATAACAATGAGCAGTTCTTC
clone_size: .; d_call: .; v_call: TRBV18; j_call: TRBJ1-6; cdr3_aa: CASSPLQGSSYNSPLHF; cdr3_nt: TGTGCCAGCTCACCACTCCAGGGTAGCTCCTATAATTCACCCCTCCACTTT
clone_size: few; d_call: .; v_call: TRBV9; j_call: TRBJ1-1; cdr3_aa: CASSVSGRTEAFF; cdr3_nt: TGTGCCAGCAGCGTAAGCGGGAGAACTGAAGCTTTCTTT
clone_size: .; d_call: .; v_call: TRBV4-1; j_call: TRBJ2-7; cdr3_aa: CASSQVETRDLREQYF; cdr3_nt: TGCGCCAGCAGCCAAGTGGAGACTAGGGACTTGCGAGAGCAGTACTTC
clone_size: .; d_call: TRBD2; v_call: TRBV20-1; j_call: TRBJ2-7; cdr3_aa: CSASRQGILAGDSYEQYF; cdr3_nt: TGCAGTGCTAGTAGGCAGGGTATCCTAGCGGGAGATAGCTACGAGCAGTACTTC
clone_size: .; d_call: .; v_call: TRBV5-1; j_call: TRBJ2-5; cdr3_aa: CASSLGLDRYQETQYF; cdr3_nt: TGCGCCAGCAGCTTGGGTTTAGACAGGTACCAAGAGACCCAGTACTTC
clone_size: once; d_call: TRBD2; v_call: TRBV11-3; j_call: TRBJ2-5; cdr3_aa: CASSPTSGTTQYF; cdr3_nt: TGTGCCAGCAGCCCAACTAGCGGTACGACCCAGTACTTC
clone_size: .; d_call: .; v_call: TRBV2; j_call: TRBJ1-1; cdr3_aa: CASTLDRNTEAFF; cdr3_nt: TGTGCCAGCACCCTGGACAGAAACACTGAAGCTTTCTTT
clone_size: .; d_call: TRBD1; v_call: TRBV9; j_call: TRBJ1-5; cdr3_aa: CASSAGGDYSNQPQHF; cdr3_nt: TGTGCCAGCAGCGCAGGGGGCGATTATAGCAATCAGCCCCAGCATTTT
clone_size: .; d_call: .; v_call: TRBV9; j_call: TRBJ2-1; cdr3_aa: CASSLSGLANNEQFF; cdr3_nt: TGTGCCAGCAGCCTCAGCGGGCTCGCCAACAATGAGCAGTTCTTC
clone_size: .; d_call: TRBD2; v_call: TRBV4-2; j_call: TRBJ2-1; cdr3_aa: CASSQTSGGYEQFF; cdr3_nt: TGTGCCAGCAGCCAAACTAGCGGAGGGTATGAGCAGTTCTTC
clone_size: .; d_call: TRBD2; v_call: TRBV19; j_call: TRBJ2-2; cdr3_aa: CASTLLAGSTGELFF; cdr3_nt: TGTGCCAGTACCTTACTAGCGGGGAGCACCGGGGAGCTGTTTTTT
clone_size: .; d_call: .; v_call: TRBV10-3; j_call: TRBJ2-5; cdr3_aa: CAISESKWQSQYF; cdr3_nt: TGTGCCATCAGTGAGTCGAAGTGGCAGTCCCAGTACTTC
clone_size: few; d_call: .; v_call: TRBV30; j_call: TRBJ1-5; cdr3_aa: CAWSPGLSNQPQHF; cdr3_nt: TGTGCCTGGAGTCCAGGACTTAGCAATCAGCCCCAGCATTTT
clone_size: .; d_call: .; v_call: TRBV6-5; j_call: TRBJ2-3; cdr3_aa: CASILSGTYTDTQYF; cdr3_nt: TGTGCCAGCATTCTCTCCGGGACTTACACAGATACGCAGTATTTT
clone_size: once; d_call: .; v_call: TRBV14; j_call: TRBJ1-2; cdr3_aa: CASSQDLREGQGYTF; cdr3_nt: TGTGCCAGCAGCCAAGATCTCCGTGAGGGCCAGGGCTACACCTTC
clone_size: .; d_call: .; v_call: TRBV15; j_call: TRBJ2-5; cdr3_aa: CATSRDGREETQYF; cdr3_nt: TGTGCCACCAGCAGAGATGGCAGGGAAGAGACCCAGTACTTC
clone_size: .; d_call: TRBD1; v_call: TRBV19; j_call: TRBJ1-2; cdr3_aa: CASSDRAGGYTF; cdr3_nt: TGTGCCAGTAGCGACAGGGCTGGAGGCTACACCTTC